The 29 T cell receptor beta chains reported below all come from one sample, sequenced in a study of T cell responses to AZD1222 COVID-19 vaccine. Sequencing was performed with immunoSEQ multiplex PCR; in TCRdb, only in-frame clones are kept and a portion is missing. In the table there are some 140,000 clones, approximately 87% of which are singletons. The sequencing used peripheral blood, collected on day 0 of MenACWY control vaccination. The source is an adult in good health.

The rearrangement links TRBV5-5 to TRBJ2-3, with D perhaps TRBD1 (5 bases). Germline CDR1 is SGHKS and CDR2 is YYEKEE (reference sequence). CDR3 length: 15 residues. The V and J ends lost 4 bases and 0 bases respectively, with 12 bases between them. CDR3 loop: CASSRLTASTDTQYF. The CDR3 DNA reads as TGTGCCAGCAGCCGATTGACAGCTAGCACAGATACGCAGTATTTT.

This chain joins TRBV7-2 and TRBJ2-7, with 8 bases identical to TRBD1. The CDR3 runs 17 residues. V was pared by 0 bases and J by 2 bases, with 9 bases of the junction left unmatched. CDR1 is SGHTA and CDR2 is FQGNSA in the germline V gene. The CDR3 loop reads CASSLAKSTGDTYEQYF. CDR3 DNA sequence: TGTGCCAGCAGCTTAGCTAAATCGACAGGGGATACCTACGAGCAGTACTTC.

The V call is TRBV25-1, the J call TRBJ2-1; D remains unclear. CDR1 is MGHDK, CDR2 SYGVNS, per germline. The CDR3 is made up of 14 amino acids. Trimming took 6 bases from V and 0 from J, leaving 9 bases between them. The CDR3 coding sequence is TGTGCCAGCAGGGGTCAAAGCTCCTACAATGAGCAGTTCTTC. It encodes CASRGQSSYNEQFF.

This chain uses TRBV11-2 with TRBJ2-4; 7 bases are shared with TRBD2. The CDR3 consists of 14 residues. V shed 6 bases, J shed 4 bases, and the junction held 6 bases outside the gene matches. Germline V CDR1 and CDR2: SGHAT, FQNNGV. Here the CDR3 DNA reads TGTGCCAGCAGAAAAGTGGGGGGGAAAAACATTCAGTACTTC. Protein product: CASRKVGGKNIQYF.

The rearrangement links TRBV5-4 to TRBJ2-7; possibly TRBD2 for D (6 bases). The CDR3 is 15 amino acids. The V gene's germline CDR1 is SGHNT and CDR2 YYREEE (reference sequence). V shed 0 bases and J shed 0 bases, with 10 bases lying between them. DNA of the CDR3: TGTGCCAGCAGCTTGGCCGGGGGAGGCTCCTACGAGCAGTACGTC. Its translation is CASSLAGGGSYEQYV.

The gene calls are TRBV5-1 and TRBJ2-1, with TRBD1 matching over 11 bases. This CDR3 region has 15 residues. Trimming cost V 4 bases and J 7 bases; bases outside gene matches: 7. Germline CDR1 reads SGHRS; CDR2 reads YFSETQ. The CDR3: CASSPGQGAGNEQFF. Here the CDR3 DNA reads TGCGCCAGCAGCCCAGGACAGGGGGCGGGTAATGAGCAGTTCTTC.

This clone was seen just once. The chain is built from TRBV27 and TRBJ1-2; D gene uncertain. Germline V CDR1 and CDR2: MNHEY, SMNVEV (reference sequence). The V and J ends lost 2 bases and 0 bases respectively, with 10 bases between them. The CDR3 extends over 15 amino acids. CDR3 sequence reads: CASSLRGSSNYGYTF. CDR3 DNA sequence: TGTGCCAGCAGTTTACGAGGTTCCTCTAACTATGGCTACACCTTC.

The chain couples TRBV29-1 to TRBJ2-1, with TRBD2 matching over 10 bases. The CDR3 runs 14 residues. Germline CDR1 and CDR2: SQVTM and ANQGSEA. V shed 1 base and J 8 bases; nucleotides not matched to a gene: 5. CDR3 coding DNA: TGCAGCGTTGAAGCCGCTAGCGGGAGTTATGAGCAGTTCTTC. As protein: CSVEAASGSYEQFF.

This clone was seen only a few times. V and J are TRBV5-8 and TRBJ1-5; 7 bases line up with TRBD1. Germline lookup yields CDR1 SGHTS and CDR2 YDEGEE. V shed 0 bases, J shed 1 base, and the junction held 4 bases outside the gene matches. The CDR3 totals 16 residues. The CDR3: CASSLDRGSSNQPQHF. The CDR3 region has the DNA TGTGCCAGCAGCTTGGACAGGGGTTCCAGCAATCAGCCCCAGCATTTT.

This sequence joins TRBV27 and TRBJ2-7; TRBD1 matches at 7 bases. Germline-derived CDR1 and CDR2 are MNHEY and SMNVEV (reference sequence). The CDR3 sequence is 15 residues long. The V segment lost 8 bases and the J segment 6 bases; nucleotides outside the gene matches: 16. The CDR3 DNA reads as TGTGCCAGCGGTCCCGAGGGGGCGCTCCTCCCCGAGCAGTACTTC. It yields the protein CASGPEGALLPEQYF.

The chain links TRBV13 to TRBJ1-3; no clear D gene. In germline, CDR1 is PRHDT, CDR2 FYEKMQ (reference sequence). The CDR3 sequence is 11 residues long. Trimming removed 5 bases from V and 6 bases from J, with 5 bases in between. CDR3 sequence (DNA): TGTGCCAGCAGCCGGGAAAACACCATATATTTT. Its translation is CASSRENTIYF.

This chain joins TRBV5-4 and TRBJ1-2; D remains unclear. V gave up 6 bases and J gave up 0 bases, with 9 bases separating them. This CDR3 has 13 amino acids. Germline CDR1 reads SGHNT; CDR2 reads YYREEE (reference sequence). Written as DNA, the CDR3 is TGTGCCAGCACATCGGTGGCTAACTATGGCTACACCTTC. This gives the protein CASTSVANYGYTF.

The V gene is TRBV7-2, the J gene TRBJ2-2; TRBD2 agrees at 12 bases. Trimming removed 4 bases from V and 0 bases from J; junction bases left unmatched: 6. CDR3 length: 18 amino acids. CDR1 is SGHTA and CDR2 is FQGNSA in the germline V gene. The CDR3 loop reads CASSSSSGRAANTGELFF. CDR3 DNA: TGTGCCAGCAGCTCTTCTAGCGGGAGGGCGGCGAACACCGGGGAGCTGTTTTTT.

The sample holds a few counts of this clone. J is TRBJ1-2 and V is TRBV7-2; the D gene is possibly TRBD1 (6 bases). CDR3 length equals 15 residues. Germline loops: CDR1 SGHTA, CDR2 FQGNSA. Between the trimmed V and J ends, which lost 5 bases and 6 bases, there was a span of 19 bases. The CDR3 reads CASSPSSRGRHGYTF. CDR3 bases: TGTGCCAGCAGCCCTTCGTCCAGGGGACGGCATGGCTACACCTTC. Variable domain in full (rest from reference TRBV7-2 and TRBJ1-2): GAGVSQSPSNKVTEKGKDVELRCDPISGHTALYWYRQSLGQGLEFLIYFQGNSAPDKSGLPSDRFSAERTGGSVSTLTIQRTQQEDSAVYLCASSPSSRGRHGYTFGSGTRLTVV.

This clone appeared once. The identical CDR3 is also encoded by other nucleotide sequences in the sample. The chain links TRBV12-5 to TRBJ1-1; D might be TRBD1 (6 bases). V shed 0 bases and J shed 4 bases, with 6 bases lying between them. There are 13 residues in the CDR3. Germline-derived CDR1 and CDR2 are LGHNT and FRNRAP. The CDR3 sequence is CASGLVQGTEAFF. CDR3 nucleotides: TGTGCTAGTGGTTTGGTACAGGGCACTGAAGCTTTCTTT. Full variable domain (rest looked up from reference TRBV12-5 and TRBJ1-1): DARVTQTPRHKVTEMGQEVTMRCQPILGHNTVFWYRQTMMQGLELLAYFRNRAPLDDSGMPKDRFSAEMPDATLATLKIQPSEPRDSAVYFCASGLVQGTEAFFGQGTRLTVV.

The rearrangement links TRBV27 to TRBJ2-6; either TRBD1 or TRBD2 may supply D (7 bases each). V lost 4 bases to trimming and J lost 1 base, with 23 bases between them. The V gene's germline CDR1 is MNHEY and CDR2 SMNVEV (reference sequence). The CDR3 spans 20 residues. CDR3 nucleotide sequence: TGTGCCAGCAGTTACACGCAAGGGGGCGGGGGCTTTTCTGGGGCCAACGTCCTGACTTTC. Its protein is CASSYTQGGGGFSGANVLTF.

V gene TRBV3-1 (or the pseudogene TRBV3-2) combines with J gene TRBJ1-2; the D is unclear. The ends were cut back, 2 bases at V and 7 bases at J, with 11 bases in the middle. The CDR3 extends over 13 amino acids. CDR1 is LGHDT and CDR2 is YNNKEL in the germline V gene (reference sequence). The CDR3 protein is CASSQPRWGGYTF. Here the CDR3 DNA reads TGTGCCAGCAGCCAACCGCGGTGGGGTGGCTACACCTTC.

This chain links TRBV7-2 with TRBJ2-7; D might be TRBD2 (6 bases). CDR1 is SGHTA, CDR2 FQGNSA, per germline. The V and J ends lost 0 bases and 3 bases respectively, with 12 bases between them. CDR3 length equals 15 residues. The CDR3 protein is CASSLAGSTSYEQYF. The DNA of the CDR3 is TGTGCCAGCAGCTTAGCCGGGAGTACTAGCTACGAGCAGTACTTC. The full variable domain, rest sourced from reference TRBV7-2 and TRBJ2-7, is GAGVSQSPSNKVTEKGKDVELRCDPISGHTALYWYRQSLGQGLEFLIYFQGNSAPDKSGLPSDRFSAERTGGSVSTLTIQRTQQEDSAVYLCASSLAGSTSYEQYFGPGTRLTVT.

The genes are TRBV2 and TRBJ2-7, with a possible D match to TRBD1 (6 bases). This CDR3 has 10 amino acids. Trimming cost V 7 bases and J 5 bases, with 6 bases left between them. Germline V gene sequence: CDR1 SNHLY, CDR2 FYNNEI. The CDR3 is CASTGDEQYV. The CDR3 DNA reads TGTGCCAGCACAGGGGACGAGCAGTACGTC.

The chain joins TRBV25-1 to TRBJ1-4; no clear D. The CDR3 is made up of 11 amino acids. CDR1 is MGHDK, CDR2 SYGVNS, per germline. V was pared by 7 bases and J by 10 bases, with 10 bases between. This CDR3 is CASTGFGKLFF. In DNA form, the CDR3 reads TGTGCCAGCACTGGATTTGGAAAACTGTTTTTT. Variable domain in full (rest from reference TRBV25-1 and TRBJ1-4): EADIYQTPRYLVIGTGKKITLECSQTMGHDKMYWYQQDPGMELHLIHYSYGVNSTEKGDLSSESTVSRIRTEHFPLTLESARPSHTSQYLCASTGFGKLFFGSGTQLSVL.

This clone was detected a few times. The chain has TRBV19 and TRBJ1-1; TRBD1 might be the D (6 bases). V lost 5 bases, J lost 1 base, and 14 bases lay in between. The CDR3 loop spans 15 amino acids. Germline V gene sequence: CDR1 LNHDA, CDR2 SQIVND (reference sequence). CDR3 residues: CASSGGPARNTEAFF. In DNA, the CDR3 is TGTGCCAGTAGTGGGGGGCCTGCTCGGAACACTGAAGCTTTCTTT.

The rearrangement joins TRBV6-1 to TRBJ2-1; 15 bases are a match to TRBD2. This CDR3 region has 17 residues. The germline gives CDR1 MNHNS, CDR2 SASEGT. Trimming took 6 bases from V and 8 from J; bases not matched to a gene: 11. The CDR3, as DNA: TGTGCCAGCAGCGAACGCCCGGGACTAGCGGGGGGTTATGAGCAGTTCTTC. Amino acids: CASSERPGLAGGYEQFF.

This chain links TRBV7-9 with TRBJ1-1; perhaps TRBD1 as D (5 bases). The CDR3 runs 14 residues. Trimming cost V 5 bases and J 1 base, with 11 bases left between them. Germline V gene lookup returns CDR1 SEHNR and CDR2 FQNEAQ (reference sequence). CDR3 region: CASSTSGGNTEAFF. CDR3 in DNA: TGTGCCAGCAGCACTTCGGGGGGGAACACTGAAGCTTTCTTT. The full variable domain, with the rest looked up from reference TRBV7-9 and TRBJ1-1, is DTGVSQNPRHKITKRGQNVTFRCDPISEHNRLYWYRQTLGQGPEFLTYFQNEAQLEKSRLLSDRFSAERPKGSFSTLEIQRTEQGDSAMYLCASSTSGGNTEAFFGQGTRLTVV.

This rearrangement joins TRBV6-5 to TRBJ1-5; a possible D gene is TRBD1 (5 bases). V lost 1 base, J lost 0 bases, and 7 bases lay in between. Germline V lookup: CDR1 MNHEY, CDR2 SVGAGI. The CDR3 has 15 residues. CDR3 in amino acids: CASSYLQVSNQPQHF. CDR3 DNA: TGTGCCAGCAGTTACTTACAGGTTAGCAATCAGCCCCAGCATTTT.

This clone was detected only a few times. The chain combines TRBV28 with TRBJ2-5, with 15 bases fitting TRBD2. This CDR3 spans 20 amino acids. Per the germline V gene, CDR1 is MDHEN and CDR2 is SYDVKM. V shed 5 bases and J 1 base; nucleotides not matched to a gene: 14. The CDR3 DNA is TGTGCCAGCAGTCCCTCCCCCGGGACTAGCGGGAGGTATTTCCAAGAGACCCAGTACTTC. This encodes CASSPSPGTSGRYFQETQYF.

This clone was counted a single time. Written as DNA, the CDR3 is TGTGCCAGCAGTTACTACAGGACGAACACCGGGGAGCTGTTTTTT. Its translation is CASSYYRTNTGELFF. The gene calls are TRBV6-5 and TRBJ2-2; D possibly corresponds to TRBD1 (5 bases). The CDR3 length is 15 residues. The V end was cut by 1 base, the J end by 0 bases, with 6 bases between. CDR1 is MNHEY and CDR2 is SVGAGI in the germline V gene.

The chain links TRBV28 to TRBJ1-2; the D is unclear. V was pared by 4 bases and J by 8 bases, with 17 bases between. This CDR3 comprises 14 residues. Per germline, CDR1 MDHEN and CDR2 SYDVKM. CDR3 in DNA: TGTGCCAGCAGTTCTCTCCTAGTAGGCGGGGGCTACACCTTC. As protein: CASSSLLVGGGYTF.

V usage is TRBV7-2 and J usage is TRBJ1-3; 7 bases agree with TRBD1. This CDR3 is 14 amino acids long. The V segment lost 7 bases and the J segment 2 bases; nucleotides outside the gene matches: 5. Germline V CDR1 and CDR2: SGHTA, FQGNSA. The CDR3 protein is CASTQGDTGNTIYF. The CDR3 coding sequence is TGTGCCAGCACTCAGGGGGATACTGGAAACACCATATATTTT.

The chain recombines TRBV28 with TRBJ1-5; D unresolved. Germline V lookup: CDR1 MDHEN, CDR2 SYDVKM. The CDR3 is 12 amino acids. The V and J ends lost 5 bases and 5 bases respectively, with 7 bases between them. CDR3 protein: CASSRPHQPQHF. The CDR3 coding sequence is TGTGCCAGCAGTAGACCTCATCAGCCCCAGCATTTT.